These 4 T cell receptor beta chains originate from one sample sequenced in a study of blood T cells in healthy people across ages. The authors ran a second PCR of 7 to 11 cycles using a sample-barcoded 5' primer and a J-beta primer mix. TCRdb reprocessed the 5' RACE reads with MiXCR, giving one entry per CDR3 protein. The sample records about 380,000 distinct CDR3 sequences, 45% to 65% being singletons. Sequencing was performed on blood. The source is a man aged 55-75 years in good health.

This clonotype has a count of ten or more. The chain links TRBV29-1 to TRBJ2-1; TRBD1 aligns across 10 bases. V gave up 2 bases and J gave up 6 bases; unmatched junction bases: 7. Germline V gene data show CDR1 as SQVTM and CDR2 as ANQGSEA. The CDR3 has 15 residues. CDR3 bases: TGCAGCGTTGAAACGGACAGGGGGGCCTTCAATGAGCAGTTCTTC. As protein: CSVETDRGAFNEQFF.

This clonotype has a handful of counts. The chain recombines TRBV29-1 with TRBJ2-1; TRBD1 might be the D (6 bases). The germline V gene encodes CDR1 SQVTM and CDR2 ANQGSEA. Trimming pared 3 bases from V and 4 bases from J, leaving 13 bases between. The CDR3 runs to 14 residues. CDR3 loop: CSVDQAGVYNEQFF. The CDR3 nucleotides are TGCAGCGTTGATCAGGCAGGGGTATACAATGAGCAGTTCTTC.

The chain links TRBV28 to TRBJ2-7; D is unclear. Per the germline V gene, CDR1 is MDHEN and CDR2 is SYDVKM. The CDR3 contains 14 residues. Deletions cut 7 bases from V and 6 bases from J, with 19 bases between. The CDR3 bases are TGTGCCAGCAACTTGGGGTCGATTCCCTGCGAGCAGTACTTC. Its protein product is CASNLGSIPCEQYF.

The chain uses TRBV11-2 and TRBJ2-3, with D tentatively TRBD2 (6 bases). Per the germline V gene, CDR1 is SGHAT and CDR2 is FQNNGV. V shed 5 bases and J shed 8 bases, with 20 bases lying between them. The CDR3 extends over 15 amino acids. This chain's CDR3 is CASSKRGSLGGTQYF. The CDR3 nucleotides are TGTGCCAGCAGCAAAAGGGGCAGCTTGGGAGGTACGCAGTATTTT.